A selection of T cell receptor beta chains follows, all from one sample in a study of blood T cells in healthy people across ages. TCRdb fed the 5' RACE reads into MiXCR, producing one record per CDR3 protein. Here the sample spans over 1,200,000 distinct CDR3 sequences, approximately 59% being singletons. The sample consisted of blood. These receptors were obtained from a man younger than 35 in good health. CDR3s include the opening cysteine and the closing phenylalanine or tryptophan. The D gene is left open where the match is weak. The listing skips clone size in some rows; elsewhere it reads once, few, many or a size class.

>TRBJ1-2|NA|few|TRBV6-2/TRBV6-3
TGTGCCAGCACGGCCGCTAACTATGGCTACACCTTC
CASTAANYGYTF
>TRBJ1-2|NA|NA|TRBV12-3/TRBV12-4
TGTGCCAGCAGCCATGCAGGGCGGGTTTATGGCTACACCTTC
CASSHAGRVYGYTF
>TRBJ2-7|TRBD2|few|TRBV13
TGTGCCAGCAGCAGAGGGGCGGGGGTGGGCTACGAGCAGTACTTC
CASSRGAGVGYEQYF
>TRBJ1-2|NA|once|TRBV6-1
TGTGCCAGCAGTGAAGCGGTCACCGGCTACACCTTC
CASSEAVTGYTF
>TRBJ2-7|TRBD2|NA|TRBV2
TGTGCCAGCAGTGAACCAACGGGAGGGCAGTACTTC
CASSEPTGGQYF
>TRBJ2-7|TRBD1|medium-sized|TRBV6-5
TGTGCCAGCAGCGGACGGACAGGGAGGACCTACGAGCAGTACTTC
CASSGRTGRTYEQYF
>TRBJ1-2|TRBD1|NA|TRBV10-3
TGTGCCATCAGTGAGAGGGGGACAGGCGCCACCACTAACTATGGCTACACCTTC
CAISERGTGATTNYGYTF
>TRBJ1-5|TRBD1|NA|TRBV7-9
TGTGCCAGCAGCTCCCATGGAGGGGGCAGGAACAATCAGCCCCAGCATTTT
CASSSHGGGRNNQPQHF
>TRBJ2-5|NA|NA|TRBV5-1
TGCGCCAGCAGCAAAGGACTTTCTCAAGAGACCCAGTACTTC
CASSKGLSQETQYF
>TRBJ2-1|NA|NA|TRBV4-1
TGCGCCAGCAGCCAGATCCTACGGGGTGAGCAGTTCTTC
CASSQILRGEQFF
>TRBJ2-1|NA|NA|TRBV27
TGTGCCAGCAGTCCCCTGCTAGGGCCCGGTGAGCAGTTCTTC
CASSPLLGPGEQFF
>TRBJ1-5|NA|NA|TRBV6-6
TGTGCCAGCAGCCAGGGGAATACCAGGGGTCATGATCAGCCCCAGCATTTT
CASSQGNTRGHDQPQHF
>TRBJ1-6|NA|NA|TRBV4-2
TGTGCCAGCAGCCAAGAAGATGGGGCCCTCCACTTT
CASSQEDGALHF
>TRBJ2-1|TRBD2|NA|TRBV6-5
TGTGCCAGCAGTGCTAGCGGGGGGCAAGTTGAGCAGTTCTTC
CASSASGGQVEQFF
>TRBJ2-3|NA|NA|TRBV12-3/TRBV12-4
TGTGCCAGCAGTTTAAGGCCTAGTGGCGTGACAGATACGCAGTATTTT
CASSLRPSGVTDTQYF
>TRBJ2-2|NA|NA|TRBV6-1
TGTGCCAGCAGTGAAATGGTGAACACCGGGGAGCTGTTTTTT
CASSEMVNTGELFF
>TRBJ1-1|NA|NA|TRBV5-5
TGTGCCAGCAGCTTATCGGGCCCGATCACTGAAGCTTTCTTT
CASSLSGPITEAFF
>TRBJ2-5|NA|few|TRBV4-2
TGTGCCAGCAGCCAAGATCCGTGGCAGCAAGAGACCCAGTACTTC
CASSQDPWQQETQYF
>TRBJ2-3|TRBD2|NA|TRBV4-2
TGTGCCAGCAGCCAAGTTACAGCGGGAAGGGCAGATACGCAGTATTTT
CASSQVTAGRADTQYF
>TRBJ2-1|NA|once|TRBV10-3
TGTGCCATCAGTGCCCCAGAACGCTACAATGAGCAGTTCTTC
CAISAPERYNEQFF
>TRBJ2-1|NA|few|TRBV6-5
TGTGCCAGCAGTTACTCCCGGATGGGGATCGAGAATGAGCAGTTCTTC
CASSYSRMGIENEQFF
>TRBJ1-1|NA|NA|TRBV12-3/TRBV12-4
TGTGCCAGCAGTTTAATTCCGATCCGAACGACTGAAGCTTTCTTT
CASSLIPIRTTEAFF
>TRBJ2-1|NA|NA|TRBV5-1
TGCGCCAGCAGCTTGGCGGGCGAGTCCTACAATGAGCAGTTCTTC
CASSLAGESYNEQFF
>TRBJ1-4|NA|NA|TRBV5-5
TGTGCCAGCAGCTTATCCCAGAATGAAAAACTGTTTTTT
CASSLSQNEKLFF
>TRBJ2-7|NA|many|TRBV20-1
TGCAGTGCTAGAGAAGGGCAGGGGACCTACGAGCAGTACTTC
CSAREGQGTYEQYF
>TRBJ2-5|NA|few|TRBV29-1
TGCAGCGTTGATCGTATTTCGGGTCCCCTGGGGCAGATTAAAGAGACCCAGTACTTC
CSVDRISGPLGQIKETQYF
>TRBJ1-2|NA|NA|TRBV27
TGTGCCAGCAGCCTTATCGAGGGACCGTATGGCTACACCTTC
CASSLIEGPYGYTF
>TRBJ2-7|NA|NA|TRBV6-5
TGTGCCAGCAGTTTTACGACCGGGGGCTACGAGCAGTACTTC
CASSFTTGGYEQYF
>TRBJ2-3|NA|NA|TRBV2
TGTGCCAGCGGGGACTCTGCTTACACAGATACGCAGTATTTT
CASGDSAYTDTQYF
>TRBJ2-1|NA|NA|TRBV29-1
TGCAGCGTTGATGGGCGGACCCACAATGAGCAGTTCTTC
CSVDGRTHNEQFF
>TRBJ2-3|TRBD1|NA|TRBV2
TGTGCCAGCAGAAGGGACAGGATGAGCACAGATACGCAGTATTTT
CASRRDRMSTDTQYF
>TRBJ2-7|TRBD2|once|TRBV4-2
TGTGCCAGCAGCCAAGATTCTCCGCCCGGGGCGGGGGGACTCTACGAGCAGTACTTC
CASSQDSPPGAGGLYEQYF
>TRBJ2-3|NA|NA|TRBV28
TGTGCCAGCAGTTTAGCCTATAATAGGGATACGCAGTATTTT
CASSLAYNRDTQYF
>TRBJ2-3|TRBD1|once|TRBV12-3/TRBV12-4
TGTGCCAGCAGGGGACAGGGCCCAGATACGCAGTATTTT
CASRGQGPDTQYF
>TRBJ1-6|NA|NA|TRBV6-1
TGTGCCAGCAGTGATGCTGCCCAGGGCGTGTCACCCCTCCACTTT
CASSDAAQGVSPLHF
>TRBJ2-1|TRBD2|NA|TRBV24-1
TGTGCCACCAGTGACCATACTAGCGGGAGGGCCGATGAGCAGTTCTTC
CATSDHTSGRADEQFF
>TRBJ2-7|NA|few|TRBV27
TGTGCCAGCAGTTTCAACAGCCGTTACGAGCAGTACTTC
CASSFNSRYEQYF
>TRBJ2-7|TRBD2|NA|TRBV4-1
TGTGCCAGCAGCCAAGATCCTAGCGGGGGCTACGAGCAGTACTTC
CASSQDPSGGYEQYF
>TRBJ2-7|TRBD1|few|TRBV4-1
TGCGCCAGCAGCCAAGGAAAACAGGGGACAGAGGCCTTCTACGAGCAGTACTTC
CASSQGKQGTEAFYEQYF
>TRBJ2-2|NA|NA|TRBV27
TGTGCCAGCAGTTCAAGCATCGGGGAGCTGTTTTTT
CASSSSIGELFF
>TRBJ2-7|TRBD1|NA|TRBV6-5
TGTGCCAGCAGTTACTCGAACGGCCCGGGACAGGTTAGCTCCTACGAGCAGTACTTC
CASSYSNGPGQVSSYEQYF
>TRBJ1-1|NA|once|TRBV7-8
TGTGCCAGCAGCCCCGGACAGCAGATGAACACTGAAGCTTTCTTT
CASSPGQQMNTEAFF